The rows below give T cell receptor beta chains drawn from one sample of a study of blood T cell repertoires in COVID-19. The method was immunoSEQ multiplex PCR; TCRdb's version includes in-frame clones alone and lacks a portion of them. The data contain 95,000 to 100,000 clones, around 90% of them seen just once; the ten biggest clones take up around 4.2%. The source material was peripheral blood. The source is a human donor with COVID-19, enrolled during active disease. The donor label of this sample is uncertain. Both conserved end residues are part of each CDR3. D genes are given only for firm matches. Where a row states a size, it is once, few, many or the class of an expanded clone; other rows omit it.

D,size,J,V,length,DNA,CDR3
.,.,TRBJ2-2,TRBV7-2,15,TGTGCCAGCAGCGTTAGCAGTTCGAACACCGGGGAGCTGTTTTTT,CASSVSSSNTGELFF
TRBD1,.,TRBJ2-2,TRBV6-5,14,TGTGCCAGCAGTTGGACAGGGGGATTAGGGGAGCTGTTTTTT,CASSWTGGLGELFF
.,.,TRBJ2-1,TRBV5-4,15,TGTGCCAGCAGCACAGACAGGCTCTCCTACAATGAGCAGTTCTTC,CASSTDRLSYNEQFF
.,.,TRBJ1-1,TRBV12-3/TRBV12-4,10,TGTGCCAGCAGTCCGCGGGAAGCTTTCTTT,CASSPREAFF
.,.,TRBJ2-7,TRBV3-1/TRBV3-2,16,TGTGCCAGCAGCCAAGCTCCGATGAGGGAGACCTACGAGCAGTACTTC,CASSQAPMRETYEQYF
.,.,TRBJ2-3,TRBV10-1,14,TGCGCCAGCAACAGGCGGGATCCCTCAGATACGCAGTATTTT,CASNRRDPSDTQYF
.,.,TRBJ1-6,TRBV11-3,14,TGTGCCAGCAGCTTAGACAGCTATAATTCACCCCTCCACTTT,CASSLDSYNSPLHF
TRBD2,.,TRBJ2-1,TRBV2,15,TGTGCCAGCAGTGGGACTAGCGGGGGATACAATGAGCAGTTCTTC,CASSGTSGGYNEQFF
TRBD1,.,TRBJ1-2,TRBV10-3,16,TGTGCCATCAGTGAGTCGGGGACAGGGATCAACTATGGCTACACCTTC,CAISESGTGINYGYTF
.,.,TRBJ2-1,TRBV5-4,13,TGTGCCAGCAGCTTGTCGTTTCGCAATGAGCAGTTCTTC,CASSLSFRNEQFF
.,.,TRBJ2-1,TRBV2,13,TGTGCCAGCAGTGAGGGCCTAAACAATGAGCAGTTCTTC,CASSEGLNNEQFF
TRBD1,.,TRBJ2-5,TRBV2,15,TGTGCCAGCAGTGCGGGCAGGGGGCTTTCAGAGACCCAGTACTTC,CASSAGRGLSETQYF
.,.,TRBJ1-1,TRBV30,11,TGTGCCTGGAGTGCCCTAAGTTCTTGGTCCTTT,CAWSALSSWSF
.,.,TRBJ1-5,TRBV19,14,TGTGCCAGTATCCCGGGGATTGGCAATCAGCCCCAGCATTTT,CASIPGIGNQPQHF
.,.,TRBJ1-5,TRBV2,12,TGTGCCAGCACCGGAGGGGTTCAGCCCCAGCATTTT,CASTGGVQPQHF
TRBD1,.,TRBJ2-7,TRBV5-1,15,TGCGCCAGCAGCCTAGGACAGGGCCTCTCCTACGAGCAGTACTTC,CASSLGQGLSYEQYF
.,.,TRBJ1-6,TRBV19,15,TGTGCCAGTAGTCAACCAGGGAAGGATAATTCACCCCTCCACTTT,CASSQPGKDNSPLHF
TRBD2,.,TRBJ2-5,TRBV18,16,TGTGCCAGCTCACCAGCAGCCGGGCTAGCGGGAGAGACCCAGTACTTC,CASSPAAGLAGETQYF
.,.,TRBJ1-2,TRBV29-1,10,TGCAGCGCCGGGGACTATGGCTACACCTTC,CSAGDYGYTF
.,.,TRBJ1-3,TRBV29-1,12,TGCAGCGTTGAAACAGGAAGGGCCACCATATATTTT,CSVETGRATIYF
.,.,TRBJ2-3,TRBV27,16,TGTGCCAGCAGTTCGTTGGCCCGGGGGAACACAGATACGCAGTATTTT,CASSSLARGNTDTQYF
.,.,TRBJ1-1,TRBV5-6,14,TGTGCCAGCAGCCCCATGGAGGGTTTTACTGAAGCTTTCTTT,CASSPMEGFTEAFF
.,.,TRBJ2-6,TRBV3-1/TRBV3-2,16,TGTGCCAGCAGCCTCACAGGGAGCTCTGGGGCCAACGTCCTGACTTTC,CASSLTGSSGANVLTF
.,.,TRBJ1-5,TRBV5-5,14,TGTGCCAGCAGCTGGATGGGGGGGCAACAGCCCCAGCATTTT,CASSWMGGQQPQHF
TRBD2,few,TRBJ2-7,TRBV2,16,TGTGCCAGCAGTGCGCTAGCGGGGGGGCCAATCTACGAGCAGTACTTC,CASSALAGGPIYEQYF
TRBD1,.,TRBJ2-7,TRBV11-2,15,TGTGCCAGCAGCCTCTCTCCGGGACAGTCCTACGAGCAGTACTTC,CASSLSPGQSYEQYF
.,.,TRBJ2-7,TRBV12-3/TRBV12-4,12,TGTGCCAGCAGTTGGACAGACTACGAGCAGTACTTC,CASSWTDYEQYF
TRBD1,.,TRBJ1-2,TRBV5-1,15,TGCGCCAGCAGCTTAACAGGGGCATTTAACTATGGCTACACCTTC,CASSLTGAFNYGYTF
.,.,TRBJ2-7,TRBV2,11,TGTGCCAGCGAACCAGTCTACGAGCAGTACTTC,CASEPVYEQYF
.,.,TRBJ1-1,TRBV5-5,14,TGTGCCAGCAGCTTGTATCAGGGGTCAACTGAAGCTTTCTTT,CASSLYQGSTEAFF
TRBD1,.,TRBJ1-1,TRBV18,14,TGTGCCAGCTCCGAAACAGGGGTTGTCACTGAAGCTTTCTTT,CASSETGVVTEAFF
.,.,TRBJ2-1,TRBV6-5,11,TGTGCCAGCAGTCCGTACAATGAGCAGTTCTTC,CASSPYNEQFF
.,.,TRBJ2-7,TRBV11-2,13,TGTGCCAGCAGCTTATCATTAGCGGCCGAGCAGTACTTC,CASSLSLAAEQYF
.,.,TRBJ1-5,TRBV12-3/TRBV12-4,13,TGTGCCAGCAGTTTGGAGGTGGATCAGCCCCAGCATTTT,CASSLEVDQPQHF
TRBD1,.,TRBJ1-1,TRBV6-5,14,TGTGCCAGCGGGGACAGGGAAAGGTTCACTGAAGCTTTCTTT,CASGDRERFTEAFF
.,.,TRBJ1-4,TRBV6-4,14,TGTGCCAGCAGCGAGGAAAAGGGGGACGGAAAACTGTTTTTT,CASSEEKGDGKLFF
.,.,TRBJ2-1,TRBV6-1,15,TGTGCCAGCAGTGAAGCAGGGGTAGGGGGCAATGAGCAGTTCTTC,CASSEAGVGGNEQFF
.,.,TRBJ2-4,TRBV6-6,14,TGTGCCAGCAGTTCCTTCCAGAGGGAGAACATTCAGTACTTC,CASSSFQRENIQYF
TRBD2,.,TRBJ2-7,TRBV28,16,TGTGCCAGCAGTTTATCTCTAGCGGAGCTTTCCTACGAGCAGTACTTC,CASSLSLAELSYEQYF
TRBD2,.,TRBJ2-5,TRBV4-1,15,TGCGCCAGCAGCTACCTAGCGGGGGGGCTAGAGACCCAGTACTTC,CASSYLAGGLETQYF
TRBD1,.,TRBJ2-1,TRBV14,14,TGTGCCAGCAGTCCCGGGACAGGGCGAAATGAGCAGTTCTTC,CASSPGTGRNEQFF
TRBD1,once,TRBJ1-1,TRBV5-1,15,TGCGCCAGCAGCGGAACAGGGGCGAAGAACACTGAAGCTTTCTTT,CASSGTGAKNTEAFF
TRBD2,.,TRBJ2-5,TRBV25-1,17,TGTGCCAGCAGTGGGATAAGGCCAGGACTAGCGGAAGAGACCCAGTACTTC,CASSGIRPGLAEETQYF
TRBD1,.,TRBJ1-1,TRBV2,17,TGTGCCAGCAGTATAACCCCTGGGGGACAGGGGGCGTCTGAAGCTTTCTTT,CASSITPGGQGASEAFF
TRBD1,.,TRBJ2-5,TRBV15,13,TGTGCCACCGGCAGGGGGCCCCAAGAGACCCAGTACTTC,CATGRGPQETQYF
TRBD1,.,TRBJ1-5,TRBV28,15,TGTGCCAGCAGTTTACGGACAGGGATTGGGCAGCCCCAGCATTTT,CASSLRTGIGQPQHF
.,.,TRBJ1-1,TRBV6-1,15,TGTGCCAGCAGTGAAGCGCCAGGGTCGAGGTCTGAAGCTTTCTTT,CASSEAPGSRSEAFF
.,.,TRBJ1-6,TRBV20-1,10,TGCAGTGCTAGGGGCCCAGGGGTGTACTTT,CSARGPGVYF
.,once,TRBJ1-4,TRBV5-1,14,TGCGCCAGCAGCTTGGATGCTAGGAATGAAAAACTGTTTTTT,CASSLDARNEKLFF
TRBD2,.,TRBJ2-1,TRBV10-3,15,TGTGCCATCAGCGGGGCTAGCGGGAGGTCGGGTGAGCAGTTCTTC,CAISGASGRSGEQFF
.,.,TRBJ1-1,TRBV5-1,16,TGCGCCAGCCACCACGGGGGATGGTCGGAAAGGACTGAAGCTTTCTTT,CASHHGGWSERTEAFF
TRBD2,.,TRBJ2-1,TRBV15,15,TGTGCCACCAGCAGAGAACTAGCGGGAGAGAATGAGCAGTTCTTC,CATSRELAGENEQFF
.,.,TRBJ1-2,TRBV6-4,13,TGTGCCAGCAGTGACTCCCGGGGAGAGGGCTACACCTTC,CASSDSRGEGYTF
.,.,TRBJ1-4,TRBV5-1,15,TGCGCCAGCAGCTTACTACAGGACAGTCGAGAAAAACTGTTTTTT,CASSLLQDSREKLFF